Below, 7 T cell receptor beta chains from the same sample are listed, as sequenced in a study of T cells after yellow fever vaccination. TCRdb re-called the 5' RACE reads with MiXCR, one entry per CDR3 protein. The data contain approximately 550,000 distinct CDR3 sequences, roughly 14% of them singletons. Sequencing used PBMCs, obtained on the day of the yellow fever booster vaccination. These receptor sequences come from a man aged 25 to 40 who received the YFV17D yellow fever vaccine.

At least ten counts were recorded for this clonotype. The CDR3 is CSPAGGRMYNEQFF. CDR3 sequence (DNA): TGCAGTCCGGCCGGGGGTCGTATGTACAATGAGCAGTTCTTC. The rearrangement uses TRBV20-1 and TRBJ2-1; maybe TRBD2 (6 bases). Trimming stripped 8 bases from V and 4 bases from J, with 18 bases between. Germline values: CDR1 DFQATT, CDR2 SNEGSKA (reference sequence). CDR3 length: 14 residues.

This clonotype was seen only a few times. The chain has TRBV29-1 and TRBJ1-1, with D possibly TRBD1 on 5 matching bases. CDR1 and CDR2 (germline): SQVTM, ANQGSEA. V was trimmed by 4 bases and J by 5 bases, leaving 11 bases between them. The CDR3 is 12 residues long. CDR3 coding DNA: TGCAGCGTTGCCCAGGGAGGGACTGAAGCTTTCTTT. It specifies CSVAQGGTEAFF.

In this sample, this clonotype turned up a few times. V usage is TRBV7-9 and J usage is TRBJ2-7; 10 positions agree with TRBD1. With 5 bases clipped from V and 3 bases from J, the junction kept 7 bases outside the gene matches. The CDR3 consists of 15 residues. Germline CDR1 SEHNR, CDR2 FQNEAQ (reference sequence). The DNA for the CDR3 is TGTGCCAGCAGCCCACTGACAGGGGGCCACTACGAGCAGTACTTC. It encodes CASSPLTGGHYEQYF.

The chain carries TRBV28 and TRBJ2-7; D uncertain. CDR3 length equals 14 residues. Germline CDR1 and CDR2: MDHEN and SYDVKM. The V end lost 6 bases, the J end lost 3 bases, and 15 bases lay between the germline ends. Written as DNA, the CDR3 is TGTGCCAGCAGGCGGTGGTTATCGAGCTACGAGCAGTACTTC. It encodes CASRRWLSSYEQYF.

The chain employs TRBV6-2 or TRBV6-3 and TRBJ2-1, with D unclear. The V and J ends lost 0 bases and 8 bases respectively, with 5 bases between them. The CDR3 length is 12 residues. Germline V lookup: CDR1 MNHEY, CDR2 SVGEGT. The CDR3 DNA reads TGTGCCAGCAGTTACTCGATCGATGAGCAGTTCTTC. Protein: CASSYSIDEQFF.

V gene TRBV20-1 combines with J gene TRBJ1-2; D unresolved. Deletions cut 6 bases from V and 3 bases from J, with 8 bases between. This CDR3 spans 11 amino acids. Germline values: CDR1 DFQATT, CDR2 SNEGSKA (reference sequence). The CDR3, as DNA: TGCAGTGCCCTGGACGACTATGGCTACACCTTC. It encodes CSALDDYGYTF.

This clonotype appeared a few times. The J gene is TRBJ2-1, the V gene TRBV5-1, with 12 bases lining up with TRBD2. With 7 bases clipped from V and 9 bases from J, the junction kept 14 bases outside the gene matches. This CDR3 has 16 amino acids. Germline values: CDR1 SGHRS, CDR2 YFSETQ. The CDR3 spells CASAPGASGRAGEQFF. The CDR3 region has the DNA TGCGCCAGCGCTCCCGGGGCTAGCGGGAGGGCCGGTGAGCAGTTCTTC.